A single sample gave rise to the 25 T cell receptor beta chains below, sequenced in a study of blood T cells in healthy people across ages. For the second PCR, which ran for 7 to 11 cycles, a sample-barcoded 5' primer and a J-beta primer mix were used. Using its own MiXCR run on the 5' RACE reads, TCRdb lists one record per CDR3 protein. In the table there are about 570,000 distinct CDR3 sequences, 27% of which are singletons. Sequencing was done on a sample of blood. These receptor sequences come from a woman in her seventies in good health.

Only a few counts were recorded for this clonotype. The chain uses TRBV14 and TRBJ2-7, with 9 bases matching TRBD2. The V gene's germline CDR1 is SGHDN and CDR2 FVKESK. This CDR3 has 14 residues. V lost 5 bases to trimming and J lost 0 bases; unmatched junction nucleotides: 2. CDR3 sequence reads: CASSRLAASYEQYF. CDR3 sequence (DNA): TGTGCCAGCAGCAGACTAGCGGCCTCCTACGAGCAGTACTTC.

This clonotype was seen repeatedly, ten times or more. This sequence joins TRBV18 and TRBJ2-5, with 7 bases matching TRBD2. The germline gives CDR1 KGHSH, CDR2 LQKENI. This CDR3 spans 15 amino acids. Trimming cost V 3 bases and J 4 bases; bases outside gene matches: 8. The CDR3 sequence is CASSPRVERGETQYF. The CDR3, as DNA: TGTGCCAGCTCACCCCGAGTGGAGCGGGGAGAGACCCAGTACTTC.

The chain couples TRBV9 to TRBJ1-1, with TRBD1 matching 7 bases. This CDR3 spans 13 amino acids. CDR1 is SGDLS and CDR2 is YYNGEE in the germline V gene. The trim removed 7 bases at V and 4 bases at J, leaving 7 bases unmatched. CDR3 loop: CASGPTGATEAFF. The CDR3 DNA reads as TGTGCCAGCGGACCTACAGGGGCCACTGAAGCTTTCTTT. The variable domain in full, completed from reference TRBV9 and TRBJ1-1, reads DSGVTQTPKHLITATGQRVTLRCSPRSGDLSVYWYQQSLDQGLQFLIQYYNGEERAKGNILERFSAQQFPDLHSELNLSSLELGDSALYFCASGPTGATEAFFGQGTRLTVV.

The DNA of the CDR3 is TGCGCCAGCAGCCAAGAGAGGGGACACTTTAGGGCCACCGGGGAGCTGTTTTTT. Its protein is CASSQERGHFRATGELFF. V usage is TRBV4-3 and J usage is TRBJ2-2, with a weak D call TRBD1 (6 bases). Between the trimmed V and J ends, which lost 0 bases and 4 bases, there was a span of 18 bases. CDR3 length equals 18 residues. Germline CDR1 reads LGHNA; CDR2 reads YSLEER.

This clonotype was recorded a few times. The rearrangement links TRBV3-1 to TRBJ1-2; TRBD1 might be the D (5 bases). From germline, CDR1 is LGHDT and CDR2 YNNKEL (reference sequence). Trimming removed 3 bases at V and 4 bases at J, with 18 bases between. The CDR3 has 16 amino acids. CDR3 DNA: TGTGCCAGCAGCCAGACCTTTGGGGCAGGGCTCTATGGCTACACCTTC. Translating it yields CASSQTFGAGLYGYTF.

This chain connects TRBV6-1 to TRBJ2-1; 9 nucleotides match TRBD2. Germline V gene sequence: CDR1 MNHNS, CDR2 SASEGT. This CDR3 region has 19 residues. V shed 4 bases and J 7 bases; nucleotides not matched to a gene: 20. The CDR3 DNA is TGTGCCAGCAGTGCACGACCAGGGCAGGAATTGCGGGGGGGAAATGAGCAGTTCTTC. Protein sequence: CASSARPGQELRGGNEQFF.

This clonotype was seen a few times. This chain connects TRBV5-1 to TRBJ1-5; 8 bases are shared with TRBD1. The CDR3 contains 14 residues. From germline, CDR1 is SGHRS and CDR2 YFSETQ. J lost 7 bases, V lost 4 bases, and 7 bases had no gene match. The CDR3 sequence: CASSRKQGEQPQHF. CDR3 bases: TGCGCCAGCAGCCGAAAACAGGGGGAGCAGCCCCAGCATTTT.

This clonotype has just a few counts. The chain has TRBV7-2 and TRBJ2-1; 8 nucleotides agree with TRBD2. The V segment lost 6 bases and the J segment 0 bases; nucleotides outside the gene matches: 7. The CDR3 runs to 16 residues. The germline V gene has CDR1 SGHTA and CDR2 FQGNSA. The CDR3 protein is CASRLTSGSSYNEQFF. The CDR3, as DNA: TGTGCCAGCAGACTTACAAGCGGGAGCTCCTACAATGAGCAGTTCTTC.

The chain couples TRBV20-1 to TRBJ2-3; D remains unclear. CDR1 and CDR2 from the germline V gene are DFQATT and SNEGSKA (reference sequence). The V and J ends lost 7 bases and 12 bases respectively, with 14 bases between them. This CDR3 spans 10 amino acids. For the CDR3, the DNA is TGCAGTGTCCCGGGTCCGCCTCAGTATTTT. Protein sequence: CSVPGPPQYF.

The chain combines TRBV15 with TRBJ2-3; 7 positions agree with TRBD2. The CDR3 has 14 residues. Losses at the gene ends were 4 bases for V and 4 bases for J; bases not matched to a gene: 5. Germline V lookup: CDR1 LNHNV, CDR2 YYDKDF (reference sequence). Here the CDR3 DNA reads TGTGCCACCAGCAAAAAGGGAGGGCCAGATACGCAGTATTTT. Its protein is CATSKKGGPDTQYF.

The chain joins TRBV3-1 to TRBJ2-7; 8 bases fit TRBD1. Germline V gene lookup returns CDR1 LGHDT and CDR2 YNNKEL (reference sequence). Trimming removed 4 bases from V and 6 bases from J; junction bases left unmatched: 11. The CDR3 has 15 amino acids. The CDR3 coding sequence is TGTGCCAGCAGCCCCCATGGACAGGGAGGAGGCGAGCAGTACTTC. Translating gives CASSPHGQGGGEQYF.

This clonotype came up a few times. J is TRBJ2-1 and V is TRBV12-3 or TRBV12-4, with TRBD1 identical over 8 bases. The CDR3 loop spans 16 amino acids. Germline trimming cut 6 bases from V and 0 bases from J; bases unmatched to any gene: 7. The CDR3 sequence is CASSPRTGSSYNEQFF. Here the CDR3 DNA reads TGTGCCAGCAGCCCTCGGACAGGGAGCTCCTACAATGAGCAGTTCTTC.

The chain employs TRBV20-1 and TRBJ2-3; D ambiguous. The V end lost 5 bases, the J end lost 1 base, and 13 bases lay between the germline ends. The CDR3 is 14 amino acids. The germline V gene has CDR1 DFQATT and CDR2 SNEGSKA (reference sequence). CDR3 bases: TGCAGTGCTCGTAAAGACTTGGGCACAGATACGCAGTATTTT. It codes for CSARKDLGTDTQYF.

This sequence joins TRBV27 and TRBJ1-5, with a tentative D call TRBD1 (5 bases). CDR3 length: 15 residues. With 5 bases removed from V and 4 bases from J, the gap between germline ends came to 15 bases. The germline gives CDR1 MNHEY, CDR2 SMNVEV (reference sequence). The CDR3: CASSPQGRGNQPQHF. In DNA, the CDR3 is TGTGCCAGCAGTCCCCAAGGACGGGGGAATCAGCCCCAGCATTTT.

V gene TRBV27 combines with J gene TRBJ1-5; 8 bases map to TRBD1. The CDR3 is made up of 15 amino acids. CDR1 and CDR2 from the germline V gene are MNHEY and SMNVEV (reference sequence). V gave up 3 bases and J gave up 3 bases; unmatched junction bases: 4. This CDR3 reads CASSFGQGPNQPQHF. CDR3 coding DNA: TGTGCCAGCAGTTTCGGACAGGGCCCCAATCAGCCCCAGCATTTT.

J is TRBJ2-5 and V is TRBV5-1, with 7 bases aligning to TRBD2. The CDR3 covers 17 residues. Germline CDR1 reads SGHRS; CDR2 reads YFSETQ. V lost 2 bases, J lost 2 bases, and 12 bases stayed unmatched. The CDR3 here is CASSFLSTGGYQETQYF. Here the CDR3 DNA reads TGCGCCAGCAGCTTTCTTAGCACGGGGGGATATCAAGAGACCCAGTACTTC. The whole variable domain, filled in from reference TRBV5-1 and TRBJ2-5, reads KAGVTQTPRYLIKTRGQQVTLSCSPISGHRSVSWYQQTPGQGLQFLFEYFSETQRNKGNFPGRFSGRQFSNSRSEMNVSTLELGDSALYLCASSFLSTGGYQETQYFGPGTRLLVL.

This clonotype was counted only a few times. The rearrangement joins TRBV11-3 to TRBJ2-5; 7 bases fit TRBD2. Germline-derived CDR1 and CDR2 are SGHNT and YENEEA. V was clipped by 5 bases and J by 4 bases; unmatched bases: 10. The CDR3 runs 15 residues. The CDR3 DNA reads TGTGCCAGCAGCACGAACCGGGACTACCTAGAGACCCAGTACTTC. Translation: CASSTNRDYLETQYF.

In its sample, this clonotype was seen a few times. The V call is TRBV7-2, the J call TRBJ2-7; TRBD2 matches at 11 bases. V gave up 3 bases and J gave up 3 bases; unmatched junction bases: 7. This CDR3 has 16 residues. From germline, CDR1 is SGHTA and CDR2 FQGNSA. CDR3 DNA: TGTGCCAGCAGCTTGGCCCCTAGCGGGGGGATCTACGAGCAGTACTTC. Its protein product is CASSLAPSGGIYEQYF.

The chain links TRBV7-2 to TRBJ2-3; no clear D. V was cut by 5 bases and J by 1 base, with 13 bases left in between. The CDR3 runs to 15 residues. Germline CDR1 SGHTA, CDR2 FQGNSA. This CDR3 is CASSQMGWGTDTQYF. The DNA of the CDR3 is TGTGCCAGCAGCCAAATGGGCTGGGGCACAGATACGCAGTATTTT.

This clonotype was observed a handful of times. This chain joins TRBV25-1 and TRBJ1-1; TRBD1 matches 9 bases. Unmatched junction bases numbered 5, after V lost 3 bases and J lost 3 bases. Germline loops: CDR1 MGHDK, CDR2 SYGVNS. The CDR3 has 15 amino acids. CDR3 region: CASSDARQGDTEAFF. The CDR3 DNA is TGTGCCAGCAGTGATGCCCGACAGGGGGACACTGAAGCTTTCTTT.

This clonotype was detected ten times or more. The V gene is TRBV7-2, the J gene TRBJ1-4; D is undetermined. This CDR3 spans 16 amino acids. Germline values: CDR1 SGHTA, CDR2 FQGNSA. Trimming cost V 6 bases and J 0 bases, with 14 bases left between them. Here the CDR3 reads CASRTSAVTTNEKLFF. In DNA, the CDR3 is TGTGCCAGCAGGACATCGGCGGTGACAACTAATGAAAAACTGTTTTTT.

The V gene is TRBV9, the J gene TRBJ1-2; D is unclear. V lost 0 bases, J lost 3 bases, and 12 bases lay in between. The germline gives CDR1 SGDLS, CDR2 YYNGEE. This CDR3 spans 15 amino acids. CDR3 sequence reads: CASSVGTVRDYGYTF. The CDR3 nucleotides are TGTGCCAGCAGCGTAGGCACAGTGAGGGACTATGGCTACACCTTC.

This clonotype was seen ten or more times. The rearrangement uses TRBV27 and TRBJ1-2; the D is unclear. The germline gives CDR1 MNHEY, CDR2 SMNVEV (reference sequence). Trimming took 2 bases from V and 3 from J, leaving 7 bases between them. The CDR3 extends over 13 amino acids. CDR3: CASSLHSHYGYTF. In nucleotides, the CDR3 is TGTGCCAGCAGTTTACACAGCCACTATGGCTACACCTTC.

The chain carries TRBV5-1 and TRBJ2-1; the match to TRBD2 covers 9 bases. CDR3 length: 16 residues. With V trimmed by 4 bases and J by 7 bases, 12 bases remained unmatched. The V gene's germline CDR1 is SGHRS and CDR2 YFSETQ. CDR3 region: CASSLGGTSLPNEQFF. The CDR3 DNA sequence: TGCGCCAGCAGCCTCGGGGGGACTAGCCTGCCAAATGAGCAGTTCTTC.

This clonotype was detected only a few times. The chain couples TRBV5-1 to TRBJ2-7, with TRBD1 matching 12 bases. V was pared by 4 bases and J by 1 base, with 6 bases of the junction left unmatched. The CDR3 extends over 16 amino acids. Germline-derived CDR1 and CDR2 are SGHRS and YFSETQ. CDR3 sequence (DNA): TGCGCCAGCAGCCCGGGGGACAGGGGGCGATCCTACGAGCAGTACTTC. Protein sequence: CASSPGDRGRSYEQYF.